These 26 T cell receptor beta chains were sequenced from one sample in a study of T cell changes during pregnancy in multiple sclerosis (dated by TCRdb to about 2019). Libraries were made using the immunoSEQ multiplex PCR assay. This immuneACCESS table, as held by TCRdb, lists in-frame sequences with V and J called but not all clones. Of the missing ones, under half trace to an unresolved V gene in checked studies; the others have no known cause. The table for this sample lists some 71,000 clones; about 91% of them were counted only once. Clones ranked in the top ten supply 0.29% of the sample. Sequencing was performed on CD4+ T cells from peripheral blood mononuclear cells, taken in the third trimester of pregnancy. The receptors were gathered from a female donor in good health, enrolled as a control in a pregnancy study.

This rearrangement joins TRBV7-2 to TRBJ1-1; TRBD1 is a possible D gene (6 bases). Germline CDR1 SGHTA, CDR2 FQGNSA. Trimming cost V 2 bases and J 0 bases, with 13 bases left between them. The CDR3 is made up of 16 amino acids. CDR3 in amino acids: CASSLRNRAMNTEAFF. In DNA, the CDR3 is TGTGCCAGCAGCTTAAGGAACAGGGCGATGAACACTGAAGCTTTCTTT.

This clone was observed once. This chain joins TRBV19 and TRBJ1-2; possibly TRBD1 for D (6 bases). This CDR3 is 13 amino acids long. Per germline, CDR1 LNHDA and CDR2 SQIVND (reference sequence). The ends were cut back, 7 bases at V and 5 bases at J, with 14 bases in the middle. The CDR3 DNA sequence: TGTGCCAGTAATCAGGGGAGGGTTTATGGCTACACCTTC. This codes for CASNQGRVYGYTF. The full variable domain, completed using reference TRBV19 and TRBJ1-2, is DGGITQSPKYLFRKEGQNVTLSCEQNLNHDAMYWYRQDPGQGLRLIYYSQIVNDFQKGDIAEGYSVSREKKESFPLTVTSAQKNPTAFYLCASNQGRVYGYTFGSGTRLTVV.

The V and J genes are TRBV19 and TRBJ2-3; 13 bases match TRBD2. Germline CDR1 and CDR2: LNHDA and SQIVND (reference sequence). J lost 0 bases, V lost 5 bases, and 11 bases had no gene match. The length of the CDR3 is 19 residues. CDR3 sequence (DNA): TGTGCCAGTAGTCCTCGACTAGCGGGGGGCCCCTCTAGCACAGATACGCAGTATTTT. Protein sequence: CASSPRLAGGPSSTDTQYF.

The V and J genes are TRBV5-6 and TRBJ2-5, with D possibly matching TRBD1 (5 bases). The CDR3 is 14 amino acids. V lost 1 base and J lost 4, with 11 bases in between. Per the germline V gene, CDR1 is SGHDT and CDR2 is YYEEEE. The chain's CDR3 is CASSLLERGETQYF. CDR3 nucleotides: TGTGCCAGCAGCTTGCTGGAAAGGGGAGAGACCCAGTACTTC.

The genes are TRBV27 and TRBJ2-3; TRBD1 matches at 7 bases. The ends lost 3 bases at V and 7 bases at J; junction bases unmatched: 10. Germline CDR1 MNHEY, CDR2 SMNVEV (reference sequence). This CDR3 spans 15 amino acids. CDR3 loop: CASSLGRQGRNTQYF. The CDR3, as DNA: TGTGCCAGCAGTTTGGGCCGACAGGGAAGAAATACGCAGTATTTT.

This chain uses TRBV6-5 with TRBJ1-1; D remains ambiguous. V lost 0 bases, J lost 7 bases, and 12 bases lay in between. The CDR3 is 14 residues long. The V gene's germline CDR1 is MNHEY and CDR2 SVGAGI. The CDR3 nucleotides are TGTGCCAGCAGTTACTCGGGCGAACCAAATGAAGCTTTCTTT. It yields the protein CASSYSGEPNEAFF.

This clone was seen only once. The CDR3 loop reads CASSQVLSGGHYEQYF. The CDR3 nucleotides are TGCGCCAGCAGCCAAGTCTTAAGCGGGGGTCATTACGAGCAGTACTTC. V and J are TRBV4-3 and TRBJ2-7; the match to TRBD2 covers 8 bases. This CDR3 is built from 16 residues. Germline trimming cut 1 base from V and 4 bases from J; bases unmatched to any gene: 9. Germline assignment: CDR1 LGHNA and CDR2 YSLEER.

The chain is built from TRBV5-1 and TRBJ2-7, with 7 bases lining up with TRBD1. The CDR3 length is 15 residues. The germline CDR1 and CDR2 sequences are SGHRS and YFSETQ. The ends lost 2 bases at V and 1 base at J; junction bases unmatched: 6. CDR3 nucleotide sequence: TGCGCCAGCAGCTTCAGACAGGGTTCATCCTACGAGCAGTACTTC. This gives the protein CASSFRQGSSYEQYF. The whole variable domain, remainder taken from reference TRBV5-1 and TRBJ2-7, is KAGVTQTPRYLIKTRGQQVTLSCSPISGHRSVSWYQQTPGQGLQFLFEYFSETQRNKGNFPGRFSGRQFSNSRSEMNVSTLELGDSALYLCASSFRQGSSYEQYFGPGTRLTVT.

The V call is TRBV5-4, the J call TRBJ2-1, with D perhaps matching TRBD1 (5 bases). CDR1 is SGHNT, CDR2 YYREEE, per germline (reference sequence). The V end lost 4 bases, the J end lost 10 bases, and 21 bases lay between the germline ends. CDR3 size: 15 residues. The CDR3 sequence is CASSHNQGPVGEQFF. For the CDR3, the DNA is TGTGCCAGCAGCCACAACCAGGGCCCGGTGGGGGAGCAGTTCTTC.

The J gene is TRBJ2-1, the V gene TRBV19; tentative D call: TRBD2 (7 bases). The CDR3 length is 14 residues. Germline lookup yields CDR1 LNHDA and CDR2 SQIVND (reference sequence). The ends were cut back, 7 bases at V and 6 bases at J, with 16 bases in the middle. CDR3: CASTPGGPPNEQFF. Here the CDR3 DNA reads TGTGCCAGTACCCCGGGGGGCCCACCCAATGAGCAGTTCTTC.

The rearrangement links TRBV5-1 to TRBJ2-6; unclear D gene. With 7 bases removed from V and 2 bases from J, the gap between germline ends came to 10 bases. Germline values: CDR1 SGHRS, CDR2 YFSETQ. This CDR3 has 14 amino acids. The CDR3 here is CASSKSTGANVLTF. The CDR3 DNA sequence: TGCGCCAGCTCTAAGAGCACTGGGGCCAACGTCCTGACTTTC.

CDR3 DNA sequence: TGTGCCAGCAGCTTAGCTGGAGAGACAGTCTCTGGAAACACCATATATTTT. It encodes CASSLAGETVSGNTIYF. V and J are TRBV11-2 and TRBJ1-3, with D possibly matching TRBD1 (5 bases). The V gene lost 1 base and the J gene lost 0 bases, with 13 bases spanning the gap. CDR1 is SGHAT and CDR2 is FQNNGV in the germline V gene. This CDR3 contains 17 residues.

The chain uses TRBV6-5 and TRBJ2-7, with D possibly matching TRBD1 (6 bases). The germline CDR1 and CDR2 sequences are MNHEY and SVGAGI. V was clipped by 2 bases and J by 4 bases, with 15 bases between them. The CDR3 spans 15 residues. The DNA of the CDR3 is TGTGCCAGCAGTTACCCCGGGACATGGCCTTACGAGCAGTACTTC. It specifies CASSYPGTWPYEQYF.

The table lists this clone with a count of one. The chain is built from TRBV7-2 and TRBJ1-1, with 8 bases aligning to TRBD1. J gave up 4 bases and V 5 bases, and 9 bases lay outside the gene matches. The CDR3 covers 15 residues. Germline V gene lookup returns CDR1 SGHTA and CDR2 FQGNSA. The CDR3 nucleotides are TGTGCCAGCAGCATTCGACCAACAGGGGGCACTGAAGCTTTCTTT. As protein: CASSIRPTGGTEAFF.

The chain recombines TRBV4-2 with TRBJ1-2; possible D gene TRBD1, 5 bases. This CDR3 region has 14 residues. From germline, CDR1 is LGHNA and CDR2 YNFKEQ. Trimming took 1 base from V and 2 from J, leaving 8 bases between them. CDR3 DNA: TGTGCCAGCAGCCAAGTGGAGGGGAACTATGGCTACACCTTC. Its protein is CASSQVEGNYGYTF.

The chain carries TRBV19 and TRBJ1-6, with D tentatively TRBD1 (6 bases). Trimming removed 6 bases at V and 8 bases at J, with 8 bases between. The CDR3 consists of 12 residues. Looked up from germline, CDR1 is LNHDA and CDR2 is SQIVND (reference sequence). CDR3 region: CASSSGDSPLHF. The CDR3 DNA is TGTGCCAGTAGCTCAGGGGATTCACCCCTCCACTTT. The full variable domain, its missing parts supplied by reference TRBV19 and TRBJ1-6, is DGGITQSPKYLFRKEGQNVTLSCEQNLNHDAMYWYRQDPGQGLRLIYYSQIVNDFQKGDIAEGYSVSREKKESFPLTVTSAQKNPTAFYLCASSSGDSPLHFGNGTRLTVT.

The gene calls are TRBV6-6 and TRBJ2-2, with D tentatively TRBD1 (6 bases). CDR1 is MNHNY and CDR2 is SVGAGI in the germline V gene (reference sequence). Deletions cut 5 bases from V and 7 bases from J, with 8 bases between. CDR3 length: 12 residues. The CDR3 DNA is TGTGCCAGCAGTCGGACAGACGGGGAGCTGTTTTTT. Translated: CASSRTDGELFF.

The J gene is TRBJ2-6, the V gene TRBV18; TRBD1 matches at 8 bases. With 3 bases clipped from V and 0 bases from J, the junction kept 4 bases outside the gene matches. The germline CDR1 and CDR2 sequences are KGHSH and LQKENI. CDR3 size: 17 residues. DNA for the CDR3: TGTGCCAGCTCACCGGGACAGGTCGACTCTGGGGCCAACGTCCTGACTTTC. It codes for CASSPGQVDSGANVLTF.

The chain carries TRBV21-1 and TRBJ2-1; TRBD2, as called in the table, went unchecked against the DNA. TRBV21-1 is noted as a pseudogene. This CDR3 comprises 18 residues. CDR3 coding DNA: TGTGCCAGCAGCATCCGGACTAGCGGGGGAAGCTCCTACAATGAGCAGTTCTTC. It yields the protein CASSIRTSGGSSYNEQFF.

The chain combines TRBV30 with TRBJ1-2, with D uncertain. Germline V gives CDR1 GTSNPN, CDR2 SVGIG (reference sequence). V was trimmed by 0 bases and J by 1 base, leaving 9 bases between them. This CDR3 is built from 14 residues. CDR3 loop: CAWSVPGFNYGYTF. The CDR3 DNA sequence: TGTGCCTGGAGTGTACCAGGTTTTAACTATGGCTACACCTTC.

The chain combines TRBV6-1 with TRBJ1-4; 11 positions match TRBD1. With V trimmed by 5 bases and J by 6 bases, 2 bases remained unmatched. CDR1 MNHNS and CDR2 SASEGT come from the germline V gene. The CDR3 runs 14 residues. CDR3 loop: CASSRDRGYEKLFF. Written as DNA, the CDR3 is TGTGCCAGCAGTAGGGACAGGGGGTATGAAAAACTGTTTTTT.

CDR3 bases: TGTGCCAGCAGCTGGGACAGTAACACTGAAGCTTTCTTT. Amino acid sequence: CASSWDSNTEAFF. This chain connects TRBV5-4 to TRBJ1-1; 7 bases match TRBD1. The germline gives CDR1 SGHNT, CDR2 YYREEE (reference sequence). V shed 3 bases, J shed 2 bases, and the junction held 1 base outside the gene matches. The CDR3 has 13 residues. Full variable domain (missing parts from reference TRBV5-4 and TRBJ1-1): ETGVTQSPTHLIKTRGQQVTLRCSSQSGHNTVSWYQQALGQGPQFIFQYYREEENGRGNFPPRFSGLQFPNYSSELNVNALELDDSALYLCASSWDSNTEAFFGQGTRLTVV.

V is TRBV15 and J is TRBJ1-5, with D unresolved. The germline V gene has CDR1 LNHNV and CDR2 YYDKDF (reference sequence). This CDR3 comprises 14 residues. V lost 8 bases and J lost 0, with 11 bases in between. CDR3 region: CATVEADSNQPQHF. CDR3 nucleotides: TGTGCCACCGTTGAGGCGGATAGCAATCAGCCCCAGCATTTT. The full variable domain, rest sourced from reference TRBV15 and TRBJ1-5, is DAMVIQNPRYQVTQFGKPVTLSCSQTLNHNVMYWYQQKSSQAPKLLFHYYDKDFNNEADTPDNFQSRRPNTSFCFLDIRSPGLGDTAMYLCATVEADSNQPQHFGDGTRLSIL.

The V and J genes are TRBV7-2 and TRBJ2-7; 8 bases are a match to TRBD2. Germline CDR1 is SGHTA and CDR2 is FQGNSA. V shed 2 bases, J shed 6 bases, and the junction held 12 bases outside the gene matches. This CDR3 is built from 16 residues. CDR3: CASSLNGVRGVSEQYF. The DNA for the CDR3 is TGTGCCAGCAGCTTAAACGGAGTGCGGGGGGTAAGCGAGCAGTACTTC.

This clone came up a few times. The V and J genes are TRBV6-6 and TRBJ1-4; D uncertain. Between the trimmed V and J ends, which lost 10 bases and 13 bases, there was a span of 13 bases. Germline CDR1 MNHNY, CDR2 SVGAGI (reference sequence). The CDR3 runs to 10 residues. CDR3 in DNA: TGTGCCACCGGGGTTGGGAGACTGTTTTTT. This translates into CATGVGRLFF.

This sequence joins TRBV7-2 and TRBJ2-5; TRBD2 matches at 9 bases. The length of the CDR3 is 16 residues. J lost 4 bases, V lost 5 bases, and 11 bases had no gene match. Germline loops: CDR1 SGHTA, CDR2 FQGNSA. CDR3 in amino acids: CASSPPRVAGVETQYF. CDR3 sequence (DNA): TGTGCCAGCAGCCCCCCCCGGGTAGCGGGGGTAGAGACCCAGTACTTC.